This entry lists 19 T cell receptor beta chains sequenced from one sample in a study of T-cell memory formation after mild COVID-19. TCRdb analysed the 5' RACE reads with MiXCR anew, one entry per CDR3 protein. The profile shows roughly 86,000 distinct CDR3 sequences, about 13% of them singletons. The sequenced material came from PBMCs or a T cell subset sorted from them (not recorded which). The source is an adult woman who had mild COVID-19 (a few samples of this study predate the infection). Cell type and time point are not known.

V usage is TRBV4-1 and J usage is TRBJ2-7; TRBD1 agrees at 9 bases. CDR3 size: 16 residues. V shed 1 base, J shed 6 bases, and the junction held 10 bases outside the gene matches. The germline gives CDR1 MGHRA, CDR2 YSYEKL. The CDR3 here is CASSQGTGQGSGEQYV. The CDR3 region has the DNA TGCGCCAGCAGCCAAGGGACCGGACAGGGGTCTGGCGAGCAGTACGTC.

This clonotype was detected once. V usage is TRBV7-9 and J usage is TRBJ2-5; perhaps TRBD2 as D (5 bases). There are 15 residues in the CDR3. V was clipped by 0 bases and J by 1 base, with 9 bases between them. Germline assignment: CDR1 SEHNR and CDR2 FQNEAQ (reference sequence). The CDR3 bases are TGTGCCAGCAGCTTAGCGGGGAGACTCCAAGAGACCCAGTACTTC. Encoded protein: CASSLAGRLQETQYF.

This clonotype was seen only a few times. The chain employs TRBV4-3 and TRBJ2-7, with D possibly TRBD1 on 5 matching bases. Germline V gene lookup returns CDR1 LGHNA and CDR2 YSLEER. Trimming left V 0 bases short and J 5 bases short, with 17 bases between. CDR3 size: 16 residues. The CDR3 reads CASSQDMGPPGNEQYF. The CDR3 region has the DNA TGCGCCAGCAGCCAAGATATGGGGCCGCCAGGGAACGAGCAGTACTTC.

V and J are TRBV24-1 and TRBJ2-5; D may be TRBD1 or TRBD2 (5 bases each). This CDR3 contains 18 residues. The germline V gene has CDR1 KGHDR and CDR2 SFDVKD. The V gene lost 0 bases and the J gene lost 4 bases, with 20 bases spanning the gap. CDR3 residues: CATSDLPDRGRGGETQYF. The DNA of the CDR3 is TGTGCCACCAGTGATTTGCCTGACCGCGGTCGTGGGGGAGAGACCCAGTACTTC.

This clonotype was seen ten or more times. The V gene is TRBV5-5, the J gene TRBJ1-1, with D hard to call. Germline CDR1 SGHKS, CDR2 YYEKEE (reference sequence). The V and J ends lost 0 bases and 0 bases respectively, with 12 bases between them. CDR3 length: 16 residues. CDR3 sequence: CASSLAFQLMNTEAFF. CDR3 bases: TGTGCCAGCAGCTTGGCCTTCCAGCTAATGAACACTGAAGCTTTCTTT.

The chain couples TRBV5-6 to TRBJ1-2; maybe TRBD1 (6 bases). Germline V gene sequence: CDR1 SGHDT, CDR2 YYEEEE. The CDR3 is 14 amino acids. V lost 2 bases and J 6 bases, leaving 14 bases between the germline ends. CDR3 coding DNA: TGTGCCAGCAGCTTACAGGGTAGCGGGGATGGCTACACCTTC. Encoded protein: CASSLQGSGDGYTF.

For the CDR3, the DNA is TGTGCCAGCAGCTTCCCGTGGGGGGTGCACACAGATACGCAGTATTTT. Translating it yields CASSFPWGVHTDTQYF. The chain has TRBV7-9 and TRBJ2-3, with a tentative D call TRBD2 (6 bases). V dropped 3 bases and J dropped 2 bases, with 15 bases sitting between them. Germline V CDR1 and CDR2: SEHNR, FQNEAQ (reference sequence). This CDR3 is 16 amino acids long.

This clonotype was seen repeatedly, ten times or more. This sequence joins TRBV6-4 and TRBJ2-7, with D unresolved. V shed 6 bases and J shed 1 base, with 13 bases lying between them. This CDR3 is 14 amino acids long. CDR1 and CDR2 from the germline V gene are MRHNA and SNTAGT. This CDR3 is CASSPASGSYEQYF. The CDR3 DNA follows: TGTGCCAGCAGCCCCGCAAGTGGGTCCTACGAGCAGTACTTC.

This clonotype has only a few counts. In DNA, the CDR3 is TGTGCCAGCGCGGGGGGCAGACAAGAGACCCAGTACTTC. As protein: CASAGGRQETQYF. This chain connects TRBV2 to TRBJ2-5, with TRBD2 matching over 8 bases. Losses at the gene ends were 8 bases for V and 2 bases for J; bases not matched to a gene: 4. This CDR3 has 13 amino acids. Germline V CDR1 and CDR2: SNHLY, FYNNEI.

This clonotype was counted a few times. The rearrangement links TRBV21-1 to TRBJ2-1. TRBV21-1 counts as a pseudogene. The length of the CDR3 is 18 residues. CDR3 nucleotide sequence: TGTGCCAGCAGCTCCTTTACCTTCGTGCGGAGCATGCACAATGAGCAGTTCTTC. It codes for CASSSFTFVRSMHNEQFF.

This clonotype was picked up many times. V gene TRBV30 combines with J gene TRBJ2-3; 9 positions match TRBD2. The germline CDR1 and CDR2 sequences are GTSNPN and SVGIG (reference sequence). V lost 3 bases to trimming and J lost 11 bases; unmatched junction nucleotides: 9. CDR3 length equals 13 residues. The CDR3 here is CAWSAETSGMQYF. In DNA, the CDR3 is TGTGCCTGGAGCGCCGAGACTAGCGGAATGCAGTATTTT.

The rearrangement joins TRBV29-1 to TRBJ2-1, with no clear D. The ends were cut back, 2 bases at V and 6 bases at J, with 14 bases in the middle. Germline V gene data show CDR1 as SQVTM and CDR2 as ANQGSEA. There are 14 residues in the CDR3. As DNA, the CDR3 is TGCAGCGTTGAACCGACGGACGTAATCAATGAGCAGTTCTTC. This gives the protein CSVEPTDVINEQFF.

The CDR3 spells CASSLPLPATGGNQPQHF. CDR3 in DNA: TGCGCCAGCAGCTTGCCTCTTCCAGCTACAGGGGGCAATCAGCCCCAGCATTTT. This chain joins TRBV5-1 and TRBJ1-5; 7 bases agree with TRBD1. The CDR3 sequence is 18 residues long. The germline CDR1 and CDR2 sequences are SGHRS and YFSETQ. J gave up 2 bases and V 1 base, and 12 bases lay outside the gene matches.

In its sample, this clonotype was seen once. The chain carries TRBV20-1 and TRBJ2-7, with D unresolved. Germline assignment: CDR1 DFQATT and CDR2 SNEGSKA (reference sequence). The CDR3 is 11 amino acids. Deletions cut 4 bases from V and 3 bases from J, with 7 bases between. The CDR3 protein is CSAITHYEQYF. The CDR3 bases are TGCAGTGCTATTACTCACTACGAGCAGTACTTC.

In its sample, this clonotype was seen a few times. The chain joins TRBV4-2 to TRBJ2-1; TRBD2 matches 8 bases. CDR1 LGHNA and CDR2 YNFKEQ come from the germline V gene. The CDR3 has 14 amino acids. The V gene end was trimmed by 7 bases and the J gene end by 2 bases; junction bases not matched to a gene: 4. In nucleotides, the CDR3 is TGTGCCAGCACGGGGGGGGGTCCCTACAATGAGCAGTTCTTC. It encodes CASTGGGPYNEQFF.

In its sample, this clonotype was seen many times. The genes are TRBV6-2 or TRBV6-3 and TRBJ2-6; D might be TRBD2 (6 bases). V was shortened by 2 bases and J by 0 bases, with 11 bases between the two germline ends. In germline, CDR1 is MNHEY, CDR2 SVGEGT. The CDR3 length is 17 residues. The CDR3 sequence is CASSYGGSASGANVLTF. The CDR3 nucleotides read TGTGCCAGCAGTTACGGAGGGAGTGCCTCTGGGGCCAACGTCCTGACTTTC.

This clonotype occurred a few times. This rearrangement joins TRBV7-9 to TRBJ2-7, with a tentative D call TRBD1 (5 bases). The V end was cut by 9 bases, the J end by 1 base, with 10 bases between. The CDR3 length is 12 residues. Germline CDR1 is SEHNR and CDR2 is FQNEAQ (reference sequence). The CDR3 nucleotides are TGTGCCAGTAAGGGGCAGTCCTACGAGCAGTACTTC. The encoded protein is CASKGQSYEQYF. The full variable domain, completed using reference TRBV7-9 and TRBJ2-7, is DTGVSQNPRHKITKRGQNVTFRCDPISEHNRLYWYRQTLGQGPEFLTYFQNEAQLEKSRLLSDRFSAERPKGSFSTLEIQRTEQGDSAMYLCASKGQSYEQYFGPGTRLTVT.

This clonotype appeared many times. The J gene is TRBJ2-1, the V gene TRBV7-3; 10 nucleotides align to TRBD1. V gave up 5 bases and J gave up 1 base; unmatched junction bases: 2. The germline V gene encodes CDR1 SGHTA and CDR2 FQGTGA. The CDR3 runs 15 residues. The DNA for the CDR3 is TGTGCCAGCAGCCTGGGACAGGGGTCCTACAATGAGCAGTTCTTC. Translating it yields CASSLGQGSYNEQFF.

This clonotype was counted at least ten times. The V and J genes are TRBV4-3 and TRBJ2-1, with a weak D call TRBD2 (6 bases). This CDR3 is 15 amino acids long. V lost 0 bases and J 12 bases, leaving 18 bases between the germline ends. Germline V lookup: CDR1 LGHNA, CDR2 YSLEER. The DNA for the CDR3 is TGCGCCAGCAGCCAAGATCGCGGGACTTTTTCAGGGCAGTTCTTC. This sequence encodes CASSQDRGTFSGQFF.